The subject of this entry is one T cell receptor (beta chain). The antigen remains undetermined. Trimming left V 5 bases short and J 5 bases short, with 8 bases between. The germline CDR1 and CDR2 sequences are LGHNT and FRNRAP. The CDR3 runs to 12 residues. The sample belongs to a study of T cells after posttransplantation cyclophosphamide. TCRdb's copy holds only in-frame clones and misses some; the assay was immunoSEQ multiplex PCR. The sample shows 20,000 to 25,000 clones, 75% to 90% of them seen only once. Control samples came 1 year after myeloablative marrow transplants with methotrexate plus calcineurin inhibitor. Findings and limits, study-wide: Later post-transplant blood repertoires were often dominated by donor CD8+ memory clones.

The TCR was taken from a female patient in her thirties or forties who received an allogeneic stem cell transplant from an unrelated donor, was CMV-positive, and had acute and chronic GVHD. The graft donor may have contributed some T cells. The material was PBMCs, obtained roughly 390 days after allogeneic stem cell transplant with calcineurin inhibitor and methotrexate. The chain links TRBV12-5 to TRBJ2-3; tentatively, D is TRBD1 (6 bases). The CDR3 here is CASGKGEDTQYF. The CDR3 DNA follows: TGTGCTAGTGGTAAGGGGGAAGATACGCAGTATTTT.